The source of this T cell receptor (beta chain) is a study of T-cell memory formation after mild COVID-19 listed by TCRdb under 2021. Regarding the complete study: TCR sequence clusters from the two donors were found to be largely donor specific. In two donors, T-cell clones that expanded and contracted after mild COVID-19 were followed by sequencing TCRalpha and TCRbeta repertoires longitudinally. Two young, previously healthy adult volunteers, one female and one male, were included in the cohort. Results the study describes overall, beyond this receptor: Clones contracting from day 15 to 85 had balanced CD4/CD8 phenotypes, while a second wave expanding from day 15 to 37 was biased towards CD4+. SARS-CoV-2 specificity was not confirmed for the second-wave clones peaking on day 37. The study covered only two mild cases, and larger cohorts including severe cases with pre-infection samples were considered necessary. Contracting CD4+ clones appeared mostly in the CM and EM memory subsets, whereas CD8+ clones were enriched in EMRA. The detection of some responding clones in pre-infection memory suggests that pre-existing cross-reactive memory T cells joined the SARS-CoV-2 response.

This clonotype turned up a few times. No cognate antigen has been identified for it. Nothing much larger sits one base from this clone, and base qualities are not available. In the germline V gene, CDR1 corresponds to SGHTA and CDR2 to FQGNSA. The CDR3 covers 15 residues, taking in both the cysteine and the phenylalanine. Only CDR3 DNA remains: 45 bases, in frame from the first base. Trimming removed 2 bases from V and 6 bases from J; the gene matches leave 4 bases unexplained. The sequencer listed for this sample is Illumina NovaSeq 6000. Using 5'RACE with constant-segment primers, TCRalpha and TCRbeta cDNA libraries were constructed, with sample barcodes and unique molecular identifiers added in the process. Trizol reagent was used to extract RNA from every sample. Libraries were amplified in two PCR steps, with a second sample barcode and Illumina TruSeq adapters added in the second step. Sequencing of libraries was performed on an Illumina NovaSeq with 2 x 150 bp paired-end reads. The original pipeline was this. Demultiplexing of reads and collapsing into UMI-guided consensus sequences were performed with migec v1.2.7. Using mixcr v2.1.11, the UMI consensuses were aligned to TRA and TRB V and J templates and assembled into clonotypes. A clonotype was counted as expanded or contracted only if both edgeR and NoisET called the change significant, with noise models trained on biological replicates. For edgeR calls, a false discovery rate-adjusted p below 0.01 and a log2 fold-change threshold of 1 were applied. As an exploratory analysis of dynamics, PCA with hierarchical clustering was applied to max-normalized trajectories of the 1000 most abundant clonotypes. The CD4 or CD8 phenotype of responding clones was assigned using the separately sequenced CD4+ and CD8+ repertoires. TCRdb reanalyzed the raw reads on its own, using fastp at Q25 for trimming and MiXCR for clone calling, and kept in-frame beta chains. Every CDR3 protein is listed once, alongside the most common genes and DNA of its rows. None of the V and J calls come from the authors' own analysis; TCRdb made them. The sample includes hundreds of thousands of distinct CDR3 sequences, with 20% observed a single time. Clones ranked in the top ten supply approximately 12% of the sample.

PBMCs were isolated by Ficoll-Paque density gradient centrifugation. Sequences were obtained from PBMCs or a T cell subset sorted from them (not recorded which). The chain couples TRBV7-2 to TRBJ2-2, and 9 bases in between align with TRBD2. This clonotype was obtained from an adult woman who had mild COVID-19 (a few samples of this study predate the infection). The sample titles of this study are shuffled in the database, so cell type and time point are left out; the donor was told from shared clones. The DNA sequence reads TGTGCCAGCAGCTTATCAGCGGGAGGTGCCGGGGAGCTGTTTTTT. This gives the protein CASSLSAGGAGELFF.